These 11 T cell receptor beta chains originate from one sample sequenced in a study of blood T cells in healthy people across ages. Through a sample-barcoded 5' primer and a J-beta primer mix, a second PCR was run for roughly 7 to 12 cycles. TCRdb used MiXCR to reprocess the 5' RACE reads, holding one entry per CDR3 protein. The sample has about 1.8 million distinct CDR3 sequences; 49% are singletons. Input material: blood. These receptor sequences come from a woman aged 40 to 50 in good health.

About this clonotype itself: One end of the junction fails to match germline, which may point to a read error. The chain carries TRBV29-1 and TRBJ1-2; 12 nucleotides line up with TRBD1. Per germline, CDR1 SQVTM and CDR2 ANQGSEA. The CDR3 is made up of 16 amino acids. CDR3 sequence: CGVWGTGGGRSIGYTF. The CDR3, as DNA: TGCGGCGTCTGGGGGACAGGGGGCGGGAGAAGCATTGGCTACACCTTC.

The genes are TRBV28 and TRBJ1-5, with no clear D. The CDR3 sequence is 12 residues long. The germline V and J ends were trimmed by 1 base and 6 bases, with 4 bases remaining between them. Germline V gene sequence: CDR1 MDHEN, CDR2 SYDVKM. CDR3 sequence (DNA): TGTGCCAGCAGTTTATATAGTCAGCCCCAGCATTTT. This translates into CASSLYSQPQHF.

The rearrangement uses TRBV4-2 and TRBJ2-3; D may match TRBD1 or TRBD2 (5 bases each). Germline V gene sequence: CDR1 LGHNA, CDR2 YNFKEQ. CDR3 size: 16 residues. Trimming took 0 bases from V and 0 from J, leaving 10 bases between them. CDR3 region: CASSQERGVSTDTQYF. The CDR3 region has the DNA TGTGCCAGCAGCCAAGAAAGGGGAGTTAGCACAGATACGCAGTATTTT.

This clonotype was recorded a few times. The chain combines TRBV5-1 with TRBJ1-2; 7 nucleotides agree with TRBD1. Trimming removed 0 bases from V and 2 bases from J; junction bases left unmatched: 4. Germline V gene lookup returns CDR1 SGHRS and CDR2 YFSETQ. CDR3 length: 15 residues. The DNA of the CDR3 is TGCGCCAGCAGCTTGGAGTTGGGACAGAACTATGGCTACACCTTC. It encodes CASSLELGQNYGYTF.

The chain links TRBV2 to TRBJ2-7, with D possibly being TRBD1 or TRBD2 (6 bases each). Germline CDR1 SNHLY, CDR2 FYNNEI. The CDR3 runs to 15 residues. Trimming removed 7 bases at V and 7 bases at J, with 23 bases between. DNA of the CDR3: TGTGCCAGCATAGGAGGGGGGTTATCGTACAATGAGCAGTACTTC. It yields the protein CASIGGGLSYNEQYF. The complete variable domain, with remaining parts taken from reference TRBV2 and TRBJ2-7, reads EPEVTQTPSHQVTQMGQEVILRCVPISNHLYFYWYRQILGQKVEFLVSFYNNEISEKSEIFDDQFSVERPDGSNFTLKIRSTKLEDSAMYFCASIGGGLSYNEQYFGPGTRLTVT.

CDR3 nucleotide sequence: TGCGCCAGCAGCTTCCCCGAGCGGCAGTCCACTGAGCAGTACTTC. As protein: CASSFPERQSTEQYF. The chain carries TRBV5-1 and TRBJ2-5; tentatively, D is TRBD2 (5 bases). V dropped 2 bases and J dropped 11 bases, with 22 bases sitting between them. Germline loops: CDR1 SGHRS, CDR2 YFSETQ. The CDR3 sequence is 15 residues long. The full variable domain, with the rest looked up from reference TRBV5-1 and TRBJ2-5, is KAGVTQTPRYLIKTRGQQVTLSCSPISGHRSVSWYQQTPGQGLQFLFEYFSETQRNKGNFPGRFSGRQFSNSRSEMNVSTLELGDSALYLCASSFPERQSTEQYFGPGTRLLVL.

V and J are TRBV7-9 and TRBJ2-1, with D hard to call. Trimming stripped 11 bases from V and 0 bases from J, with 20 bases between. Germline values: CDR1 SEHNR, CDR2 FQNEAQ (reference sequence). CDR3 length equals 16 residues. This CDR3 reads CASWNEEISSYNEQFF. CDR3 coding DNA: TGTGCCTCATGGAACGAAGAAATCAGCTCCTACAATGAGCAGTTCTTC.

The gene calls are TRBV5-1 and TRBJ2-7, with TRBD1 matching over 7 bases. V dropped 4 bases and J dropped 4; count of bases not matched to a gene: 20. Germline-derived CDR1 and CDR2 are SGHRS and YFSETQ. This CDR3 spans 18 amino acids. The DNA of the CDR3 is TGCGCCAGCAGCATAAGAGGGGGCCCCGCCCCTATGGGTTACGAGCAGTACTTC. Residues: CASSIRGGPAPMGYEQYF.

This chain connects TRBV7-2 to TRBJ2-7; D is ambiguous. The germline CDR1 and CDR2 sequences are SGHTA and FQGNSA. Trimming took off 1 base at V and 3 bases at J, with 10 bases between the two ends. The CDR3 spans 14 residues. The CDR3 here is CASSLVGFGYEQYF. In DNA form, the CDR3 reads TGTGCCAGCAGCTTAGTAGGATTTGGCTACGAGCAGTACTTC.

The CDR3 here is CASSQDPTTETQYF. In DNA form, the CDR3 reads TGTGCCAGCAGCCAAGATCCGACTACTGAGACCCAGTACTTC. The chain joins TRBV3-1 to TRBJ2-5; the D gene is possibly TRBD2 (5 bases). This CDR3 is built from 14 residues. The V gene lost 0 bases and the J gene lost 5 bases, with 10 bases spanning the gap. Germline V gene sequence: CDR1 LGHDT, CDR2 YNNKEL (reference sequence).

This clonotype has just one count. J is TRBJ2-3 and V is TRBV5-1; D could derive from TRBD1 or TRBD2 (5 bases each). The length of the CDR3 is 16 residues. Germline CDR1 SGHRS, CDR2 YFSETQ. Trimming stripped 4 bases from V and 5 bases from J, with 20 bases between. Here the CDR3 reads CASSLGPGPSGDTQYF. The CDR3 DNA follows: TGCGCCAGCAGCCTCGGCCCGGGACCGAGCGGAGATACGCAGTATTTT.